The present TCR beta chain was sequenced within a study of shared clonotypes between healthy human individuals. Germline V gene sequence: CDR1 MGHDK, CDR2 SYGVNS. The CDR3 spans 14 residues. V lost 0 bases and J 5 bases, leaving 10 bases between the germline ends. Sequencing used immunoSEQ multiplex PCR; TCRdb keeps in-frame clones, though not all of them. The sample consists of around 1.9 million clones, about 92% of them appearing once. It was CD45RO-negative cells, positively selected for CCR7, that made up naive CD8 cells, with terminally differentiated effector memory CD45RA+ cells excluded. This TCR was sampled from a man aged 18 to 29 in good health. Some clones in this sample may be carry-over from other donors' samples. The sequencing input was naive CD8+ T cells from PBMCs. This chain joins TRBV25-1 and TRBJ1-2; D unresolved. CDR3 sequence reads: CASSEYNRVYGYTF. The DNA of the CDR3 is TGTGCCAGCAGTGAATACAACCGAGTGTATGGCTACACCTTC.